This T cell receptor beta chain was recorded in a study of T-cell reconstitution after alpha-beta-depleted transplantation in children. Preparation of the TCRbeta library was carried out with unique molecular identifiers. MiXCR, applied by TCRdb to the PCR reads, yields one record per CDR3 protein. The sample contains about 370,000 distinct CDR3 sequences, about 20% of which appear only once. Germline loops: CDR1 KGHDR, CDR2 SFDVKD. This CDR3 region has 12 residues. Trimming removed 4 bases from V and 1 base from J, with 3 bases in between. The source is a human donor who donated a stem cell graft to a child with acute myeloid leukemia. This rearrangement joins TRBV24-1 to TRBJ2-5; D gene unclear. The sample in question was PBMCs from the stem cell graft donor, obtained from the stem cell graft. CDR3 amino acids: CATSDRQETQYF. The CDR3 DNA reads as TGTGCCACCAGTGACCGCCAAGAGACCCAGTACTTC.